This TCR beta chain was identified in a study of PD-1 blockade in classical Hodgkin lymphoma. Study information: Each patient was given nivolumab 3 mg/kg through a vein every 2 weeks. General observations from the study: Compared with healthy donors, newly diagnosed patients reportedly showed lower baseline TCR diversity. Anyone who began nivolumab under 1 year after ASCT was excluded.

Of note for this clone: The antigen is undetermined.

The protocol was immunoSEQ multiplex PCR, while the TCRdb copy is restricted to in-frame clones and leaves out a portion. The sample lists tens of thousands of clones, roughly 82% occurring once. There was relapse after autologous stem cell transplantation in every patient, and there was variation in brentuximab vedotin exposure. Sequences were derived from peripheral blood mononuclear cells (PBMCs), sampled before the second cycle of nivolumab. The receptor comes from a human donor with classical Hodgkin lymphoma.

Here the CDR3 DNA reads TGTGCCAGCAGTTTTGGTACACCCCTGGGAACAGATACGCAGTATTTT. It yields the protein CASSFGTPLGTDTQYF. The chain joins TRBV27 to TRBJ2-3; D is unclear. From germline, CDR1 is MNHEY and CDR2 SMNVEV (reference sequence). The V end was cut by 3 bases, the J end by 3 bases, with 16 bases between. This CDR3 comprises 16 residues.